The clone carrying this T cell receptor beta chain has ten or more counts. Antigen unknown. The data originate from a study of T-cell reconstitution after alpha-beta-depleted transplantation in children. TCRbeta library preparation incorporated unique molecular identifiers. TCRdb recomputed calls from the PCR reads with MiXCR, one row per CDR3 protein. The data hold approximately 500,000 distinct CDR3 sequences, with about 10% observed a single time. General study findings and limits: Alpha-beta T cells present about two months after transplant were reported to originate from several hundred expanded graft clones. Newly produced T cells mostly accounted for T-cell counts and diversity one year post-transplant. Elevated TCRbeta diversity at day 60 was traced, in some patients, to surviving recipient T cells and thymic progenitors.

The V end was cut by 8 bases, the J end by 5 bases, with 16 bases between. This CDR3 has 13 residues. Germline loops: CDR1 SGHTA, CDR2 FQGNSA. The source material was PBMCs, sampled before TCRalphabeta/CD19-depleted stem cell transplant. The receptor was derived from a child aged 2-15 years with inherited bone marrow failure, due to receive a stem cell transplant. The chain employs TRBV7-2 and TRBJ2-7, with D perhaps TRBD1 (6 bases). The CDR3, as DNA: TGTGCCAGCGGACCCCGGGACATGCACGAGCAGTACTTC. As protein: CASGPRDMHEQYF. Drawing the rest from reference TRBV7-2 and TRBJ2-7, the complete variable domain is GAGVSQSPSNKVTEKGKDVELRCDPISGHTALYWYRQSLGQGLEFLIYFQGNSAPDKSGLPSDRFSAERTGGSVSTLTIQRTQQEDSAVYLCASGPRDMHEQYFGPGTRLTVT.